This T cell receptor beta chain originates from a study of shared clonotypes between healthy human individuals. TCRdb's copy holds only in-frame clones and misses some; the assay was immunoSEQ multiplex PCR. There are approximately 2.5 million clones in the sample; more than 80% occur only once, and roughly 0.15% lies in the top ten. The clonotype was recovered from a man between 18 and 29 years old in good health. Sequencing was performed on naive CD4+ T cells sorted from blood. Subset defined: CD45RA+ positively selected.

The CDR3 DNA reads TGTGCCAGCAGTTACGGGACGCCAAAGGTCGATTTCTTT. Translating gives CASSYGTPKVDFF. The chain links TRBV6-5 to TRBJ1-1; possibly TRBD1 for D (5 bases). This CDR3 contains 13 residues. V was pared by 2 bases and J by 13 bases, with 17 bases between. Germline V gene sequence: CDR1 MNHEY, CDR2 SVGAGI.